Each of the 6 T cell receptor beta chains below was sequenced from the same sample in a study of blood T cells in healthy people across ages. The use of a sample-barcoded 5' primer and a J-beta primer mix characterized a second PCR of roughly 6 to 12 cycles. TCRdb reprocessed the 5' RACE reads with MiXCR, giving one entry per CDR3 protein. The sample lists 600,000 or so distinct CDR3 sequences, around 48% occurring once. Input material: blood. These receptors all come from a man aged 80 or over in good health.

Regarding this clonotype: This sequence may be a read error, since a much larger clone differs from it by one base. The rearrangement links TRBV3-1 to TRBJ1-1, with D perhaps matching TRBD1 (5 bases). CDR1 LGHDT and CDR2 YNNKEL come from the germline V gene (reference sequence). Trimming stripped 6 bases from V and 1 base from J, with 9 bases between. The CDR3 has 13 residues. Here the CDR3 reads CASSYRPNTEAFF. CDR3 DNA: TGTGCCAGCAGTTACAGGCCGAACACTGAAGCTTTCTTT.

The chain carries TRBV29-1 and TRBJ2-5; weak D call: TRBD1 (5 bases). The V end lost 3 bases, the J end lost 7 bases, and 18 bases lay between the germline ends. Germline values: CDR1 SQVTM, CDR2 ANQGSEA. The CDR3 has 14 residues. Here the CDR3 DNA reads TGCAGCGTTGAGGTGGCAGGGCTAGAGTGGACCCAGTACTTC. It is translated as CSVEVAGLEWTQYF.

This clonotype has just a few counts. The V and J genes are TRBV12-3 or TRBV12-4 and TRBJ2-7, with 9 bases that match TRBD1. The V segment lost 5 bases and the J segment 12 bases; nucleotides outside the gene matches: 17. This CDR3 contains 15 residues. CDR3 sequence reads: CASSLGQGLHHSGYF. In nucleotides, the CDR3 is TGTGCCAGCAGTCTGGGACAGGGTCTCCATCACAGCGGGTACTTC.

This chain links TRBV20-1 with TRBJ2-5, with 8 bases identical to TRBD2. This CDR3 region has 16 residues. Unmatched junction bases numbered 14, after V lost 3 bases and J lost 5 bases. CDR1 is DFQATT, CDR2 SNEGSKA, per germline (reference sequence). Here the CDR3 reads CSARRGRTSMRETQYF. The CDR3 DNA follows: TGCAGTGCTAGGAGGGGAAGGACTAGCATGCGGGAGACCCAGTACTTC.

V gene TRBV12-3 or TRBV12-4 combines with J gene TRBJ1-5, with D maybe TRBD1 (5 bases). V was trimmed by 0 bases and J by 6 bases, leaving 12 bases between them. The CDR3 sequence is 15 residues long. CDR3 coding DNA: TGTGCCAGCAGTTTAGCGCAGGGTGGCGGTCAGCCCCAGCATTTT. Protein: CASSLAQGGGQPQHF.

The gene calls are TRBV28 and TRBJ2-6; 8 nucleotides agree with TRBD1. Germline V lookup: CDR1 MDHEN, CDR2 SYDVKM. J gave up 0 bases and V 7 bases, and 8 bases lay outside the gene matches. The length of the CDR3 is 17 residues. This CDR3 is CASTGQGFFSGANVLTF. Here the CDR3 DNA reads TGTGCCAGCACCGGACAGGGCTTTTTCTCTGGGGCCAACGTCCTGACTTTC.